This TCR beta chain was documented in a study of spatial heterogeneity in lung cancer. Whole-study context: Tumor-region counts of TCR transcripts tracked strongly with a T cell module score from matched bulk RNA-seq. Findings and caveats of the study: Tracking of tumor mutation counts was seen in expanded intratumoral alpha and beta TCR counts. For tumor T cells, estimated coverage reached only about 7.4% (alpha) and 11% to 15% (beta).

Described time point: sample taken at primary tumor resection. TCRs were sequenced from unsorted whole RNA of tumor, nontumor lung or PBMC. This clonotype is labeled as medium-sized. As yet, its antigen is unknown. TCRdb fed the 5' RACE reads into MiXCR, producing one record per CDR3 protein. Altogether 2,700 or so distinct CDR3 sequences are present, 15% to 17% being singletons, with the ten largest covering 7.1%. In germline, CDR1 is SGHDT, CDR2 YYEEEE. V was shortened by 1 base and J by 4 bases, with 15 bases between the two germline ends. The CDR3 contains 16 residues. This clonotype was obtained from a female donor with early-stage non-small cell lung cancer. The sequences come from lung tumor tissue, collected at surgery. The chain has TRBV5-6 and TRBJ1-5, with D possibly being TRBD1 (6 bases). For the CDR3, the DNA is TGTGCCAGCAGCTTGTGGGGGGCTACGCTAAATCAGCCCCAGCATTTT. Translated, it gives CASSLWGATLNQPQHF.